The 15 T cell receptor beta chains below all came from one sample that was sequenced in a study of T-cell reconstitution after alpha-beta-depleted transplantation in children. Unique molecular identifiers were incorporated into the prepared TCRbeta library. TCRdb called the PCR reads again in MiXCR, with one record for every CDR3 protein. The sample has some 87,000 distinct CDR3 sequences, roughly a sixth seen once. The sequencing used PBMCs, mostly from graft donor cells, collected 180 days after TCRalphabeta/CD19-depleted stem cell transplant. The receptors come from a male patient aged 2-15 years who had a stem cell transplant for acute lymphoblastic leukemia, so the T cells may come from the graft donor.

The sample holds a few counts of this clonotype. The V call is TRBV20-1, the J call TRBJ2-1, with 9 bases lining up with TRBD1. Germline CDR1 reads DFQATT; CDR2 reads SNEGSKA (reference sequence). There are 17 residues in the CDR3. The junction had 11 bases not matched to a gene; V was cut back by 2 bases and J by 3 bases. The CDR3 sequence: CSARSQTGTGIYNEQFF. Written as DNA, the CDR3 is TGCAGTGCTAGATCCCAAACCGGGACAGGGATCTACAATGAGCAGTTCTTC.

The chain has TRBV7-2 and TRBJ2-2; TRBD2 agrees at 8 bases. V lost 4 bases, J lost 3 bases, and 7 bases stayed unmatched. Germline CDR1 is SGHTA and CDR2 is FQGNSA. The CDR3 is 16 amino acids. The CDR3 reads CASSSRIAGYTGELFF. DNA for the CDR3: TGTGCCAGCAGCTCCCGGATAGCGGGGTACACCGGGGAGCTGTTTTTT.

The chain uses TRBV12-3 or TRBV12-4 and TRBJ1-1, with D uncertain. This CDR3 spans 13 amino acids. V lost 6 bases to trimming and J lost 4 bases, with 12 bases between them. The CDR3 coding sequence is TGTGCCAGCAGGATCGGAGTCAGCACTGAAGCTTTCTTT. Residues: CASRIGVSTEAFF.

This clonotype appeared many times. The J gene is TRBJ2-4, the V gene TRBV28; D is possibly TRBD1 or TRBD2 (5 bases each). The V and J ends lost 2 bases and 1 base respectively, with 15 bases between them. Germline V gene data show CDR1 as MDHEN and CDR2 as SYDVKM. There are 17 residues in the CDR3. As DNA, the CDR3 is TGTGCCAGCAGTTTAACGGGGTGGGGGACGGCCAAAAACATTCAGTACTTC. It encodes CASSLTGWGTAKNIQYF.

The genes are TRBV15 and TRBJ2-3; maybe TRBD1 (6 bases). The CDR3 spans 15 residues. In germline, CDR1 is LNHNV, CDR2 YYDKDF (reference sequence). V was shortened by 7 bases and J by 6 bases, with 20 bases between the two germline ends. CDR3 nucleotide sequence: TGTGCCACCACGGGACACACTTTCACAATGGATACGCAGTATTTT. This gives the protein CATTGHTFTMDTQYF.

The chain uses TRBV20-1 and TRBJ1-3; D not certain. Trimming took 8 bases from V and 1 from J, leaving 12 bases between them. The CDR3 consists of 13 residues. Germline CDR1 and CDR2: DFQATT and SNEGSKA (reference sequence). The CDR3 sequence: CSPRPRSGNTIYF. CDR3 in DNA: TGCAGTCCGCGCCCCCGGTCTGGAAACACCATATATTTT.

This clonotype was detected ten times or more. The CDR3 spells CASRPGQGGHGYTF. The CDR3 DNA reads TGCGCCAGCAGACCGGGACAGGGAGGCCATGGCTACACCTTC. The rearrangement uses TRBV5-1 and TRBJ1-2; 9 positions agree with TRBD1. Germline V gives CDR1 SGHRS, CDR2 YFSETQ. The CDR3 length is 14 residues. Germline trimming cut 5 bases from V and 6 bases from J; bases unmatched to any gene: 8. The full variable domain, completed using reference TRBV5-1 and TRBJ1-2, is KAGVTQTPRYLIKTRGQQVTLSCSPISGHRSVSWYQQTPGQGLQFLFEYFSETQRNKGNFPGRFSGRQFSNSRSEMNVSTLELGDSALYLCASRPGQGGHGYTFGSGTRLTVV.

The table lists this clonotype with many counts. The chain links TRBV5-1 to TRBJ2-7, with D perhaps assigned TRBD1 or TRBD2 (5 bases each). Trimming took 3 bases from V and 4 from J, leaving 8 bases between them. This CDR3 is 12 amino acids long. Per the germline V gene, CDR1 is SGHRS and CDR2 is YFSETQ. Here the CDR3 DNA reads TGCGCCAGCAGCTGGGGGATGTACGAGCAGTACTTC. Amino acid sequence: CASSWGMYEQYF.

The CDR3 region is CSARVGTAFYSNQPQHF. CDR3 bases: TGCAGTGCTAGAGTAGGGACAGCTTTTTATAGCAATCAGCCCCAGCATTTT. The chain combines TRBV20-1 with TRBJ1-5, with 7 bases that match TRBD1. Germline V gene lookup returns CDR1 DFQATT and CDR2 SNEGSKA (reference sequence). J lost 0 bases, V lost 1 base, and 9 bases had no gene match. CDR3 size: 17 residues.

This clonotype was counted once. V gene TRBV6-4 combines with J gene TRBJ2-2; unclear D gene. V shed 3 bases and J shed 1 base, with 6 bases lying between them. CDR3 size: 14 residues. CDR1 and CDR2 from the germline V gene are MRHNA and SNTAGT. The CDR3 DNA reads TGTGCCAGCAGTGAAGGGCGGAACACCGGGGAGCTGTTTTTT. Its protein product is CASSEGRNTGELFF.

The CDR3 sequence: CASSPGRQSSYNEQFF. The DNA of the CDR3 is TGTGCCAGCAGCCCGGGGAGACAGAGCTCCTACAATGAGCAGTTCTTC. This chain links TRBV5-4 with TRBJ2-1; D tentatively reads TRBD1 or TRBD2 (5 bases each). Germline CDR1 is SGHNT and CDR2 is YYREEE (reference sequence). The CDR3 is 16 amino acids. The V end was cut by 4 bases, the J end by 0 bases, with 14 bases between.

This clonotype was found many times. The V and J genes are TRBV6-5 and TRBJ2-7; D is tentatively TRBD1 or TRBD2 (5 bases each). The V end lost 5 bases, the J end lost 2 bases, and 22 bases lay between the germline ends. This CDR3 is built from 17 residues. In germline, CDR1 is MNHEY, CDR2 SVGAGI. CDR3 DNA sequence: TGTGCCAGCAGTAACCCGCTATGGGAGACAGTTGCCTACGAGCAGTACTTC. As protein: CASSNPLWETVAYEQYF.

This clonotype has a handful of counts. J is TRBJ2-5 and V is TRBV5-1; no reliable D call. The CDR3 contains 11 residues. V lost 6 bases and J 5 bases, leaving 8 bases between the germline ends. Germline-derived CDR1 and CDR2 are SGHRS and YFSETQ. CDR3 amino acids: CASTTKETQYF. In DNA, the CDR3 is TGCGCCAGCACCACAAAGGAGACCCAGTACTTC.

In its sample, this clonotype was seen many times. The chain carries TRBV20-1 and TRBJ2-5; no firm D call. Per the germline V gene, CDR1 is DFQATT and CDR2 is SNEGSKA (reference sequence). V shed 5 bases and J shed 3 bases, with 4 bases lying between them. The CDR3 sequence is 10 residues long. CDR3 nucleotides: TGCAGTGCTGTCAAAGAGACCCAGTACTTC. This translates into CSAVKETQYF.

This clonotype came up many times. The chain links TRBV20-1 to TRBJ1-3; 8 nucleotides match TRBD1. Germline loops: CDR1 DFQATT, CDR2 SNEGSKA (reference sequence). Trimming cost V 0 bases and J 4 bases; bases outside gene matches: 8. The length of the CDR3 is 16 residues. The chain's CDR3 is CSAREPGRGLGNTIYF. The CDR3 nucleotides are TGCAGTGCTAGAGAGCCGGGCAGGGGGCTCGGAAACACCATATATTTT.